This T cell receptor (beta chain) was profiled in a study of T cells in women clearing cervical HPV infection (dated by TCRdb to the late 2010s). About the full investigation: Cases were about two dozen women with histologically confirmed HPV16-related CIN3 or worse, including a couple of invasive cancers. The approximately 26 controls were women who cleared a single incident HPV16 infection within 12 months without developing precancer or cancer. Blood from cases was collected at the visit where the lesion was first found, while blood from controls was collected once the infection could no longer be detected. Among cases, blood sampling occurred a median of roughly 160 days after lesion detection, with an interquartile range of about 85 to 210 days. Since only a few of the women had HLA typing available, the possibility that HLA type was acting as a confounder could not be ruled out. Nested within Costa Rica's Guanacaste HPV Natural History Study, an exploratory proof-of-principle case-control study compared TCR repertoires across cervical HPV16 outcomes. Cases were matched to controls by age within five years and by the year the sample was collected. Cases had a median age of roughly 36 years and controls had a median age of approximately 38, with no significant differences in baseline characteristics. The parent cohort enrolled 10,049 women aged 18 or older in Guanacaste, Costa Rica, during about 1993 to 1994 and followed them for approximately 7 years. Five blinded duplicates per group were added as quality controls, giving about 60 samples: around 50 participants and 10 replicates. Broader findings and caveats from the paper: T-cell numbers per sample were unknown, so richness differences could reflect varying T-cell content rather than repertoire biology. Because of the cross-sectional design, the study could not determine whether the associations came before infection or resulted from infection, and neither effector/memory subsets nor HPV-specific T cells were isolated. Lower TRBV6-7 relative abundance was observed in cases than in controls (about 0.099% versus 0.17%; Bonferroni P = 0.0008). By combining richness with V gene abundances, random forest classifiers separated cases from controls with an estimated AUC of about 0.82. CIN3+ cases had significantly higher TCR repertoire richness than controls across sequencing depths, but evenness did not differ between the groups.

Using the immunoSEQ assay, multiplex PCR amplified TCR beta CDR3 regions from an average of approximately 1,300 ng of genomic DNA per sample. Primer bias was corrected in the assay by using a complete synthetic TCR repertoire to establish an amplification baseline. Amplicons were sequenced on the Illumina platform. Per the original workflow: Sequence errors were corrected by clustering with frequency ratios and a modified nearest-neighbor algorithm, and the sequences were then analyzed in the immunoSEQ Analyzer using IMGT gene definitions. At each rarefaction depth, TCR richness and evenness were averaged over 20 rarefaction repeats, and samples with fewer sequences than the depth were excluded. Relative abundances of V, D and J genes were compared between groups using Wilcoxon rank sum tests, with FDR correction applied. An intraclass correlation of about 96% for TCR richness and an average of about 77% across some 70 gene segments were obtained from the blinded duplicates. The clones in this table, taken by TCRdb from immuneACCESS, are in-frame only. Not every clone is retained; where verified, under half of the shortfall comes from an unresolved V gene, and the cause of the rest is unknown. The V and J calls and clone size were taken over from that table, and D and trimming were inferred from the DNA. In this sample's table one finds tens of thousands of clones. The ten top clones hold roughly 8% of the sample.

CDR1 and CDR2 (SQVTM, ANQGSEA) derive from the germline V gene. The cysteine opens and the phenylalanine closes a CDR3 of 13 amino acids. Sequencing covers 30 bases of the CDR3, shown here with the frame starting at base 1. The junction shows trimming of 7 bases on V and 5 bases on J, plus 17 bases between the germline ends. Every participant had a single incident cervical HPV16 infection, and women with prevalent HPV16 infections were excluded. Cervical HPV DNA was detected by MY09/MY11 PCR, and genotyping was performed by dot-blot hybridization. Around 15 mL of heparinized blood was centrifuged, after which the buffy coat was aliquoted, frozen at -30 degrees C, and then stored at -80 degrees C. Genomic DNA was extracted from buffy coat specimens using QIAGEN kits. A word on this clone: Its antigen is currently not known. The read ends 3 residues early relative to the CDR3; the germline J gene fills the gap.

Recombination connected TRBV29-1 to TRBJ1-1, and possibly TRBD1, on 6 matching bases. Sequences were obtained from blood buffy coat. The receptor was isolated from a woman between 18 and 70 years old with a cervical HPV16 infection that either progressed to CIN3+ or cleared (not recorded which). The CDR3: CSAPGRGATEAFF. CDR3 DNA, as far as it was read: TGCAGCGCTCCGGGCCGGGGGGCGACTGAA.